Each of the 7 T cell receptor beta chains below was sequenced from the same sample in a study of Ad26.COV2.S vaccination and SARS-CoV-2 variants. Sequenced by immunoSEQ multiplex PCR; TCRdb stores in-frame clones only, minus some. The sample carries around 350,000 clones, about 91% recorded once. The sample here was peripheral blood, taken after recovery from COVID-19. All receptors come from a human donor who had recovered from COVID-19.

V is TRBV11-2 and J is TRBJ2-7; 7 positions agree with TRBD1. V trimming: 5 bases; J trimming: 2 bases; junction bases outside the gene matches: 6. In germline, CDR1 is SGHAT, CDR2 FQNNGV. The CDR3 loop spans 14 amino acids. The CDR3 nucleotides read TGTGCCAGCAGCCGACAGGGTAACCCCTACGAGCAGTACTTC. This translates into CASSRQGNPYEQYF.

V is TRBV6-5 and J is TRBJ2-1; 8 bases line up with TRBD1. Germline-derived CDR1 and CDR2 are MNHEY and SVGAGI. V was pared by 7 bases and J by 7 bases, with 6 bases of the junction left unmatched. The CDR3 loop spans 13 amino acids. The CDR3 DNA sequence: TGTGCCAGCACCGGGCAGGGGGCAAATGAGCAGTTCTTC. Its protein is CASTGQGANEQFF.

The rearrangement joins TRBV11-3 to TRBJ2-2; D not certain. In germline, CDR1 is SGHNT, CDR2 YENEEA. The CDR3 length is 15 residues. V gave up 1 base and J gave up 0 bases, with 6 bases separating them. CDR3 in DNA: TGTGCCAGCAGCTTAGGGCAGCCGAACACCGGGGAGCTGTTTTTT. Translated: CASSLGQPNTGELFF.

The V call is TRBV10-3, the J call TRBJ2-5; a possible D gene is TRBD2 (5 bases). This CDR3 contains 14 residues. Trimming took 6 bases from V and 2 from J, leaving 13 bases between them. CDR1 and CDR2 (germline): ENHRY, SYGVKD. In DNA form, the CDR3 reads TGTGCCATCAGGCCCGGTGGGGAGCAAGAGACCCAGTACTTC. Translated, it gives CAIRPGGEQETQYF.

This chain joins TRBV3-1 (or the pseudogene TRBV3-2) and TRBJ1-1; 8 bases map to TRBD1. Germline loops: CDR1 LGHDT, CDR2 YNNKEL (reference sequence). There are 17 residues in the CDR3. After removal of 2 bases from V and 3 bases from J, the junction contained 11 bases not matched to a gene. The CDR3 DNA sequence: TGTGCCAGCAGCCAAAAGAGACAGGGGAAGAGGGACACTGAAGCTTTCTTT. Amino acid sequence: CASSQKRQGKRDTEAFF.

J is TRBJ1-1 and V is TRBV10-3; no reliable D call. Looked up from germline, CDR1 is ENHRY and CDR2 is SYGVKD. This CDR3 region has 13 residues. V was pared by 4 bases and J by 5 bases, with 11 bases between. The CDR3 here is CAISGVGGTEAFF. CDR3 nucleotides: TGTGCCATCAGTGGGGTTGGAGGGACTGAAGCTTTCTTT.

This chain connects TRBV7-2 to TRBJ2-3, with a possible D match to TRBD1 (6 bases). The V gene's germline CDR1 is SGHTA and CDR2 FQGNSA. The CDR3 contains 15 residues. The ends were cut back, 4 bases at V and 0 bases at J, with 11 bases in the middle. CDR3 amino acids: CASSSDRTSTDTQYF. The CDR3 coding sequence is TGTGCCAGCAGCTCGGACAGAACTAGCACAGATACGCAGTATTTT.